The source of this TCR beta chain is a study of blood T cells in healthy people across ages (dated by TCRdb to the mid-2010s). As for the study more broadly: In model experiments, roughly one uniquely barcoded TCR beta cDNA molecule per two T cells was captured by template switching. Age-related changes in TCR beta repertoire diversity were measured in the study by deep sequencing normalized with unique cDNA molecular identifiers. The donors were split into four age groups: young (average approximately 16 years), middle-aged (about 40), aged (approximately 60) and long-lived (82). To avoid experimental bias, donors of different ages were distributed randomly across sequencing lanes. The study analyzed two additional independent replicas of 1 million unique cDNA reads from the same blood draw for two donors, one aged 18 to 29 and one aged 80 or older. Study-wide findings and limitations: Because donor CMV infection status was unknown, age-related changes in expanded clonotypes were potentially confounded. Compared with the aged group, the long-lived group had more naive CD4+ T cells, fewer expanded clones and increased TCR diversity, a pattern suggesting age selection. Estimates of total diversity from one million sequenced T cells were regarded as lower bounds and underestimates. As age increased, observed TCR beta diversity per million T cells dropped in a roughly linear way, and a significant reduction was already evident by age 40. Since profiling was done on bulk unsorted PBMCs, naive and antigen-experienced compartments could not be conclusively compared. Observed TCR beta diversity correlated strongly with the percentage of naive T cells measured by flow cytometry.

Including cysteine and phenylalanine, the CDR3 has 14 amino acids. Of the read, only the CDR3 DNA is kept; its 42 bases are in frame from base 1. The CDR1 and CDR2 encoded by the germline V gene are SGHTA and FQGNSA. V is pared back by 3 bases and J by 5 bases, with 13 bases lying between the germline termini. This clonotype has at least ten counts. This receptor's antigen is unknown. There are no base qualities to consult, and no much larger clone falls within one base. The library was prepared using 5' RACE. Sequencing was carried out with an Illumina HiSeq 2500. The second PCR ran for roughly 7 to 11 cycles and used a J-beta primer mix along with a sample-barcoded 5' primer. A unique molecular identifier was introduced onto each TCR beta cDNA molecule by a template-switch 5' adaptor carrying 12 random nucleotides. At least 3 million CDR3-containing paired-end reads were obtained from each sample. First-strand cDNA was synthesized from all RNA with the Mint cDNA synthesis kit, primed by a TRBC-specific oligonucleotide. Following uracil-DNA glycosylase treatment, a first 18-cycle PCR with universal primers M1SS and BC2_uni_R was performed on all cDNA. The study's processing was this. For normalization, 1 million high-quality reads were randomly selected from each sample, with every read carrying a distinct molecular identifier. Instead of being binned into consensus sequences, reads with shared molecular identifiers were discarded. MiTCR, with a Q25 quality threshold and the strictest error-elimination algorithm, was used for CDR3 identification, clonotype clustering and error correction. A nonparametric unseen species model with Euler transformation was used to estimate a lower bound on total TCR beta diversity. The public reads were reanalyzed by TCRdb: fastp trimming at Q25, MiXCR alignment, in-frame beta chains only. CDR3 protein sequences are deduplicated, and each keeps its most common genes and DNA. The V and J calls come from TCRdb's annotation, not from the publication. For this sample the table gives 1.5 million to 2 million distinct CDR3 sequences, of which around 48% were detected only once. The ten most abundant clones make up over 2% of the sample.

Systemically healthy Caucasian individuals from Russia, 35 to 50 in total and aged about 6 to 95 years, were included as donors. Roughly 9.5 milliliters of peripheral blood were drawn from each donor into EDTA-treated Vacutainer tubes. Ficoll-Paque density-gradient centrifugation was used to isolate PBMCs, with at least 6.5 million per sample. Trizol reagent was used to extract total RNA from the PBMCs, yielding at least 5 micrograms per sample. For every donor, flow cytometry on a PBMC aliquot measured the percentage of naive CD45RAhigh/CD27high T cells. The V and J genes are TRBV7-2 and TRBJ2-5, with TRBD1 as a weak D call on 6 bases. This clonotype originated in a middle-aged woman in good health. Sequenced: blood. The DNA sequence follows: TGTGCCAGCAGCTTTTTCACAGGGAAGGAGACCCAGTACTTC. This sequence encodes CASSFFTGKETQYF.